These 14 T cell receptor beta chains share one sample of origin, sequenced in a study of T cell changes during pregnancy in multiple sclerosis. Assay: immunoSEQ multiplex PCR; the TCRdb copy retains only in-frame clones and omits some. The sample holds around 52,000 clones; roughly 89% are singletons and the top ten take roughly 5.3%. Sequencing input: peripheral blood from another person, used as feeder cells. These receptors were collected from a human donor whose cells served as feeder cells for cultures in a pregnancy study.

The chain links TRBV5-1 to TRBJ2-2, with a possible D match to TRBD2 (6 bases). The length of the CDR3 is 16 residues. Trimming pared 0 bases from V and 4 bases from J, leaving 13 bases between. In germline, CDR1 is SGHRS, CDR2 YFSETQ. CDR3 sequence reads: CASSLETWGGTGELFF. CDR3 in DNA: TGCGCCAGCAGCTTGGAGACGTGGGGAGGCACCGGGGAGCTGTTTTTT.

This sequence joins TRBV7-3 and TRBJ2-1, with 12 bases aligning to TRBD2. CDR3 size: 17 residues. The V segment lost 1 base and the J segment 7 bases; nucleotides outside the gene matches: 8. Germline values: CDR1 SGHTA, CDR2 FQGTGA. CDR3 loop: CASSLRPVTSGGNEQFF. CDR3 nucleotides: TGTGCCAGCAGCTTAAGACCAGTGACTAGCGGGGGAAATGAGCAGTTCTTC. The full variable domain, in which reference TRBV7-3 and TRBJ2-1 provide the parts outside the CDR3, is GAGVSQTPSNKVTEKGKYVELRCDPISGHTALYWYRQSLGQGPEFLIYFQGTGAADDSGLPNDRFFAVRPEGSVSTLKIQRTERGDSAVYLCASSLRPVTSGGNEQFFGPGTRLTVL.

This clone was recorded only once. The chain has TRBV5-1 and TRBJ2-5; a possible D gene is TRBD1 (6 bases). Germline V gene sequence: CDR1 SGHRS, CDR2 YFSETQ. There are 13 residues in the CDR3. V lost 1 base and J lost 5, with 9 bases in between. The CDR3 region is CASSLNQGETQYF. For the CDR3, the DNA is TGCGCCAGCAGCTTGAACCAGGGGGAGACCCAGTACTTC.

CDR3 DNA sequence: TGTGCCAGCACCCCAGTAGGGGACGAGCAGTACTTC. Translating gives CASTPVGDEQYF. This chain connects TRBV6-6 to TRBJ2-7, with D perhaps TRBD1 (5 bases). The CDR3 loop spans 12 amino acids. V gave up 7 bases and J gave up 5 bases, with 12 bases separating them. Looked up from germline, CDR1 is MNHNY and CDR2 is SVGAGI (reference sequence).

The chain combines TRBV27 with TRBJ2-7, with D uncertain. V was cut by 1 base and J by 5 bases, with 21 bases left in between. This CDR3 spans 17 amino acids. Germline CDR1 is MNHEY and CDR2 is SMNVEV (reference sequence). The chain's CDR3 is CASSLLVGKSVFHEQYF. CDR3 nucleotides: TGTGCCAGCAGTTTATTGGTGGGGAAGTCAGTCTTCCACGAGCAGTACTTC.

The rearrangement links TRBV4-1 to TRBJ1-2; possible D gene TRBD1, 6 bases. This CDR3 is built from 17 residues. Trimming took off 0 bases at V and 5 bases at J, with 19 bases between the two ends. Germline V CDR1 and CDR2: MGHRA, YSYEKL. The CDR3 loop reads CASSQDLRQASFYGYTF. The CDR3 nucleotides are TGCGCCAGCAGCCAAGATTTGCGACAGGCCTCCTTTTATGGCTACACCTTC.

The chain links TRBV5-1 to TRBJ2-7, with 13 positions matching TRBD2. Germline V gene lookup returns CDR1 SGHRS and CDR2 YFSETQ. The CDR3 length is 15 residues. Trimming at V came to 3 bases and at J to 2 bases, leaving 2 bases not matched to a gene. CDR3 amino acids: CASSWGTSGTYEQYF. The CDR3 DNA follows: TGCGCCAGCAGCTGGGGGACTAGCGGGACCTACGAGCAGTACTTC.

This clone was detected once. The gene calls are TRBV29-1 and TRBJ2-6; no definite D call. Trimming stripped 3 bases from V and 1 base from J, with 1 base between. This CDR3 has 12 amino acids. CDR1 and CDR2 (germline): SQVTM, ANQGSEA. CDR3 sequence reads: CSVDSGANVLTF. The CDR3 DNA reads TGCAGCGTTGATTCTGGGGCCAACGTCCTGACTTTC.

The chain has TRBV28 and TRBJ2-5; a weak D match, TRBD1 (6 bases). Trimming removed 3 bases from V and 5 bases from J, with 22 bases in between. There are 17 residues in the CDR3. CDR1 and CDR2 from the germline V gene are MDHEN and SYDVKM. CDR3 region: CASSFYQTGRSRETQYF. Written as DNA, the CDR3 is TGTGCCAGCAGTTTTTACCAGACAGGTCGAAGCCGGGAGACCCAGTACTTC.

In its sample, this clone was seen a few times. J is TRBJ1-4 and V is TRBV7-2; 8 bases align to TRBD1. CDR1 is SGHTA and CDR2 is FQGNSA in the germline V gene. The CDR3 has 14 residues. Germline trimming cut 3 bases from V and 5 bases from J; bases unmatched to any gene: 2. The CDR3, as DNA: TGTGCCAGCAGCTTCGACAGGGGAAATGAAAAACTGTTTTTT. It is translated as CASSFDRGNEKLFF.

The V and J genes are TRBV19 and TRBJ1-1, with D possibly matching TRBD1 (5 bases). This CDR3 is built from 13 residues. Trimming took off 5 bases at V and 4 bases at J, with 11 bases between the two ends. CDR1 LNHDA and CDR2 SQIVND come from the germline V gene (reference sequence). In DNA, the CDR3 is TGTGCCAGTAGTTCCGATAGGGGCACTGAAGCTTTCTTT. Its protein is CASSSDRGTEAFF.

The rearrangement links TRBV15 to TRBJ1-5; 7 nucleotides line up with TRBD1. The germline gives CDR1 LNHNV, CDR2 YYDKDF (reference sequence). Germline trimming cut 1 base from V and 4 bases from J; bases unmatched to any gene: 7. The CDR3 spans 16 residues. DNA of the CDR3: TGTGCCACCAGCAGAGGTAGGGGGCAGGGGAATCAGCCCCAGCATTTT. Its protein is CATSRGRGQGNQPQHF.

The chain carries TRBV15 and TRBJ1-5, with 7 bases identical to TRBD1. The CDR3 is made up of 15 amino acids. V was pared by 1 base and J by 4 bases, with 4 bases of the junction left unmatched. Germline CDR1 reads LNHNV; CDR2 reads YYDKDF (reference sequence). The CDR3 sequence is CATSRGQGRNQPQHF. CDR3 in DNA: TGTGCCACCAGCAGAGGACAGGGCCGGAATCAGCCCCAGCATTTT.

The rearrangement uses TRBV5-6 and TRBJ1-4; the D is unclear. The germline CDR1 and CDR2 sequences are SGHDT and YYEEEE. This CDR3 has 18 residues. Trimming took off 0 bases at V and 8 bases at J, with 23 bases between the two ends. CDR3: CASSLAWRREDPSEKLFF. The CDR3 DNA reads as TGTGCCAGCAGCTTGGCGTGGAGGCGAGAGGATCCGTCGGAAAAACTGTTTTTT. Complete variable domain (other parts from reference TRBV5-6 and TRBJ1-4): DAGVTQSPTHLIKTRGQQVTLRCSPKSGHDTVSWYQQALGQGPQFIFQYYEEEERQRGNFPDRFSGHQFPNYSSELNVNALLLGDSALYLCASSLAWRREDPSEKLFFGSGTQLSVL.